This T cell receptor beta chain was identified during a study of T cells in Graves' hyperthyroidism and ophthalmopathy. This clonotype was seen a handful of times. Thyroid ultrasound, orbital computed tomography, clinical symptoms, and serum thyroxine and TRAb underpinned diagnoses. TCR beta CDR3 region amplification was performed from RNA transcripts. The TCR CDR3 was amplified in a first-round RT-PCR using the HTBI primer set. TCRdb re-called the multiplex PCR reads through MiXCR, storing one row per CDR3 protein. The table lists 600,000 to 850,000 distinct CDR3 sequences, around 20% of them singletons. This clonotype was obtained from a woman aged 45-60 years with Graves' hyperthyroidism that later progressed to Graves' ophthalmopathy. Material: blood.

This chain's CDR3 is CASSLAEQALGTQYF. For the CDR3, the DNA is TGTGCCAGCAGTTTAGCGGAACAGGCTCTGGGGACCCAGTACTTC. J is TRBJ2-5 and V is TRBV12-3 or TRBV12-4, with a tentative D call TRBD1 (5 bases). The V end lost 0 bases, the J end lost 7 bases, and 15 bases lay between the germline ends. This CDR3 region has 15 residues.